These 28 T cell receptor beta chains originate from one sample sequenced in a study of T cell responses to AZD1222 COVID-19 vaccine. Assay: immunoSEQ multiplex PCR; the TCRdb copy retains only in-frame clones and omits some. The sample has approximately 98,000 clones, around nine tenths seen once; the top ten hold approximately 3.1%. The starting material was peripheral blood, obtained on day 0 of MenACWY control vaccination. These receptors were obtained from an adult in good health.

The chain has TRBV19 and TRBJ1-1; D is ambiguous. Trimming took off 5 bases at V and 0 bases at J, with 7 bases between the two ends. Germline-derived CDR1 and CDR2 are LNHDA and SQIVND (reference sequence). The CDR3 length is 13 residues. As DNA, the CDR3 is TGTGCCAGTAGTGGACTTTTGAACACTGAAGCTTTCTTT. As protein: CASSGLLNTEAFF.

There are a few counts of this clone. This chain uses TRBV25-1 with TRBJ1-1, with 8 bases that match TRBD1. This CDR3 contains 16 residues. V was pared by 2 bases and J by 1 base, with 6 bases of the junction left unmatched. CDR1 is MGHDK, CDR2 SYGVNS, per germline. CDR3 DNA sequence: TGTGCCAGCAGTGAAGGGGTGACAGGGGAGAACACTGAAGCTTTCTTT. This encodes CASSEGVTGENTEAFF.

The V gene is TRBV3-1 (or the pseudogene TRBV3-2), the J gene TRBJ1-5; D gene unclear. The CDR3 loop spans 17 amino acids. CDR1 is LGHDT, CDR2 YNNKEL, per germline (reference sequence). V lost 4 bases and J 0 bases, leaving 16 bases between the germline ends. CDR3 in amino acids: CASSPRVLYYSNQPQHF. CDR3 nucleotide sequence: TGTGCCAGCAGCCCCCGGGTCCTCTACTATAGCAATCAGCCCCAGCATTTT.

This clone is a singleton in its sample. The J gene is TRBJ2-5, the V gene TRBV6-2 or TRBV6-3, with 8 nucleotides matching TRBD2. Per the germline V gene, CDR1 is MNHEY and CDR2 is SVGEGT. V was pared by 2 bases and J by 5 bases, with 10 bases of the junction left unmatched. The CDR3 length is 16 residues. CDR3 in amino acids: CASSYAGGPLKETQYF. The CDR3 DNA sequence: TGTGCCAGCAGTTACGCGGGGGGCCCTTTGAAGGAGACCCAGTACTTC.

There are a few counts of this clone. The chain employs TRBV7-9 and TRBJ2-7; TRBD1 is a possible D gene (6 bases). The CDR3 sequence is 13 residues long. In germline, CDR1 is SEHNR, CDR2 FQNEAQ (reference sequence). With 5 bases removed from V and 1 base from J, the gap between germline ends came to 9 bases. CDR3 amino acids: CASSRTASYEQYF. The CDR3 DNA sequence: TGTGCCAGCAGCCGGACAGCATCCTACGAGCAGTACTTC. Together with reference TRBV7-9 and TRBJ2-7, the CDR3 gives the full variable domain: DTGVSQNPRHKITKRGQNVTFRCDPISEHNRLYWYRQTLGQGPEFLTYFQNEAQLEKSRLLSDRFSAERPKGSFSTLEIQRTEQGDSAMYLCASSRTASYEQYFGPGTRLTVT.

The rearrangement uses TRBV15 and TRBJ1-4; TRBD1 matches at 10 bases. The V segment lost 5 bases and the J segment 7 bases; nucleotides outside the gene matches: 4. The germline CDR1 and CDR2 sequences are LNHNV and YYDKDF (reference sequence). There are 14 residues in the CDR3. The CDR3 region has the DNA TGTGCCACCAGCTTCCGGGACAGGGGTGAAAAACTGTTTTTT. Translating gives CATSFRDRGEKLFF.

The CDR3 region is CASSRNTDTQYF. The CDR3 DNA is TGTGCCAGCAGCCGGAACACAGATACGCAGTATTTT. This chain joins TRBV9 and TRBJ2-3; D is unclear. With 4 bases removed from V and 2 bases from J, the gap between germline ends came to 5 bases. The CDR3 consists of 12 residues. The germline V gene has CDR1 SGDLS and CDR2 YYNGEE.

This chain links TRBV2 with TRBJ1-1; the match to TRBD1 covers 11 bases. Germline V gene sequence: CDR1 SNHLY, CDR2 FYNNEI. V was pared by 4 bases and J by 0 bases, with 4 bases of the junction left unmatched. The CDR3 is 16 amino acids. For the CDR3, the DNA is TGTGCCAGCAGTGGGGGGACAGGGGGGATGAACACTGAAGCTTTCTTT. Its protein product is CASSGGTGGMNTEAFF.

This clone has more than one count but fewer than ten. The CDR3 sequence: CASSYSHREYGYTF. The CDR3 region has the DNA TGTGCCAGCAGTTACTCTCACAGGGAGTATGGCTACACCTTC. This chain joins TRBV6-5 and TRBJ1-2, with a weak D call TRBD1 (6 bases). Trimming pared 0 bases from V and 5 bases from J, leaving 10 bases between. This CDR3 is built from 14 residues. Germline V CDR1 and CDR2: MNHEY, SVGAGI.

The CDR3 loop is CSVEGRPNTEAFF. Here the CDR3 DNA reads TGCAGCGTTGAAGGGAGACCGAACACTGAAGCTTTCTTT. The chain recombines TRBV29-1 with TRBJ1-1; unclear D gene. This CDR3 contains 13 residues. Germline CDR1 and CDR2: SQVTM and ANQGSEA. The V gene lost 1 base and the J gene lost 1 base, with 7 bases spanning the gap.

This clone was seen only a few times. The chain employs TRBV7-9 and TRBJ2-5; D uncertain. CDR1 SEHNR and CDR2 FQNEAQ come from the germline V gene (reference sequence). The CDR3 sequence is 18 residues long. Trimming cost V 5 bases and J 7 bases, with 29 bases left between them. The CDR3 coding sequence is TGTGCCAGCAGCCCCTCTTTGGCAGACTCTTTCTCTCCTGTGACCCAGTACTTC. Protein sequence: CASSPSLADSFSPVTQYF.

The V call is TRBV6-5, the J call TRBJ1-5; possible D gene TRBD1, 5 bases. V was pared by 2 bases and J by 6 bases, with 8 bases between. The CDR3 spans 13 residues. Germline V CDR1 and CDR2: MNHEY, SVGAGI. The CDR3 spells CASSYRGGQPQHF. The CDR3 nucleotides are TGTGCCAGCAGTTACAGGGGAGGTCAGCCCCAGCATTTT.

The chain joins TRBV20-1 to TRBJ2-7; D remains unclear. Trimming left V 3 bases short and J 1 base short, with 13 bases between. The CDR3 is made up of 14 amino acids. Germline loops: CDR1 DFQATT, CDR2 SNEGSKA (reference sequence). CDR3 amino acids: CSASAAERSYEQYF. Written as DNA, the CDR3 is TGCAGTGCTAGTGCGGCGGAGCGTTCCTACGAGCAGTACTTC.

The chain combines TRBV5-1 with TRBJ1-5; tentative D call: TRBD1 (5 bases). CDR1 and CDR2 from the germline V gene are SGHRS and YFSETQ. Trimming stripped 1 base from V and 2 bases from J, with 13 bases between. This CDR3 has 16 residues. CDR3 coding DNA: TGCGCCAGCAGCTTGTGGGGGGAGACCGGCAATCAGCCCCAGCATTTT. It specifies CASSLWGETGNQPQHF.

The chain has TRBV9 and TRBJ2-7; weak D call: TRBD2 (6 bases). V was shortened by 0 bases and J by 0 bases, with 10 bases between the two germline ends. Germline V gives CDR1 SGDLS, CDR2 YYNGEE. This CDR3 region has 15 residues. CDR3 nucleotides: TGTGCCAGCAGCGTAGGTGGGGGGATCTCCTACGAGCAGTACTTC. As protein: CASSVGGGISYEQYF.

This clone has a handful of counts. The chain couples TRBV10-3 to TRBJ2-7, with a tentative D call TRBD1 (5 bases). The germline CDR1 and CDR2 sequences are ENHRY and SYGVKD. This CDR3 has 13 amino acids. Trimming pared 4 bases from V and 3 bases from J, leaving 10 bases between. CDR3 loop: CAISGGQGYEQYF. The DNA of the CDR3 is TGTGCCATCAGTGGAGGTCAGGGCTACGAGCAGTACTTC.

V is TRBV5-1 and J is TRBJ1-2; 10 bases are a match to TRBD1. CDR3 length: 15 residues. Germline loops: CDR1 SGHRS, CDR2 YFSETQ. The ends lost 4 bases at V and 4 bases at J; junction bases unmatched: 7. CDR3 DNA: TGCGCCAGCAGCGATCCGGGACAGGGGATCTATGGCTACACCTTC. Translating it yields CASSDPGQGIYGYTF.

The J gene is TRBJ2-5, the V gene TRBV7-6, with D unresolved. V gave up 0 bases and J gave up 1 base, with 9 bases separating them. The CDR3 consists of 15 residues. Germline loops: CDR1 SGHVS, CDR2 FNYEAQ. The CDR3 sequence is CASSLAKAPQETQYF. The CDR3, as DNA: TGTGCCAGCAGCTTAGCGAAGGCCCCCCAAGAGACCCAGTACTTC.

Of note for this clone: Mismatch with germline at one junction end may stem from a read error. The chain joins TRBV28 to TRBJ2-5; 7 bases agree with TRBD2. CDR1 MDHEN and CDR2 SYDVKM come from the germline V gene. The CDR3 is 13 amino acids. Written as DNA, the CDR3 is TGTGCCAGCAGTCTACCACCGGGACTACCTCCCGACTTC. This gives the protein CASSLPPGLPPDF.

The gene calls are TRBV27 and TRBJ2-2; weak D call: TRBD2 (6 bases). This CDR3 contains 15 residues. The germline V and J ends were trimmed by 6 bases and 4 bases, with 15 bases remaining between them. Looked up from germline, CDR1 is MNHEY and CDR2 is SMNVEV (reference sequence). For the CDR3, the DNA is TGTGCCAGCAGCCCCTTGGGAGGCCCCACCGGGGAGCTGTTTTTT. Its protein product is CASSPLGGPTGELFF.

The chain combines TRBV10-2 with TRBJ1-5; D not resolved. The CDR3 has 17 residues. The V end was cut by 6 bases, the J end by 0 bases, with 18 bases between. Germline values: CDR1 WSHSY, CDR2 SAAADI. Here the CDR3 DNA reads TGCGCCAGCAGCCGAGGCCCCGTTGAGGGTAGCAATCAGCCCCAGCATTTT. Amino acids: CASSRGPVEGSNQPQHF.

The J gene is TRBJ2-1, the V gene TRBV18, with D maybe TRBD2 (5 bases). The CDR3 covers 13 residues. Germline assignment: CDR1 KGHSH and CDR2 LQKENI. V was trimmed by 2 bases and J by 6 bases, leaving 8 bases between them. CDR3 sequence reads: CASSPNRGNEQFF. In DNA, the CDR3 is TGTGCCAGCTCACCAAACCGGGGCAATGAGCAGTTCTTC.

This chain uses TRBV28 with TRBJ1-5; unclear D gene. Germline-derived CDR1 and CDR2 are MDHEN and SYDVKM. The V and J ends lost 3 bases and 7 bases respectively, with 7 bases between them. The CDR3 has 12 amino acids. The CDR3 nucleotides read TGTGCCAGCAGTTTCAGGAGACAGCCCCAGCATTTT. Amino acids: CASSFRRQPQHF.

V and J are TRBV5-1 and TRBJ1-3; 7 positions match TRBD1. The CDR3 has 14 residues. V was pared by 2 bases and J by 4 bases, with 3 bases of the junction left unmatched. Germline values: CDR1 SGHRS, CDR2 YFSETQ. The DNA of the CDR3 is TGCGCCAGCAGCTTAAGGGGGCCGGGAAACACCATATATTTT. Its protein is CASSLRGPGNTIYF.

This clone has a single count. The rearrangement joins TRBV6-4 to TRBJ1-3; 8 nucleotides line up with TRBD1. The CDR3 sequence is 18 residues long. Germline CDR1 reads MRHNA; CDR2 reads SNTAGT. V was pared by 5 bases and J by 0 bases, with 12 bases of the junction left unmatched. CDR3 amino acids: CASSPMPTGASSGNTIYF. CDR3 nucleotide sequence: TGTGCCAGCAGTCCCATGCCGACAGGGGCGAGCTCTGGAAACACCATATATTTT.

The J gene is TRBJ1-5, the V gene TRBV12-5; a possible D gene is TRBD1 (6 bases). V lost 6 bases to trimming and J lost 3 bases, with 15 bases between them. The CDR3 is made up of 15 amino acids. Germline lookup yields CDR1 LGHNT and CDR2 FRNRAP. The CDR3 DNA sequence: TGTGCTAGTGGCCCCGGACAGAGCCACAATCAGCCCCAGCATTTT. Protein: CASGPGQSHNQPQHF.

CDR3 DNA: TGTGCCATCAGTGATGGGCAGACCAACTATGGCTACACCTTC. It translates to CAISDGQTNYGYTF. V usage is TRBV10-3 and J usage is TRBJ1-2; no reliable D call. This CDR3 contains 14 residues. Germline V gives CDR1 ENHRY, CDR2 SYGVKD. Deletions cut 3 bases from V and 2 bases from J, with 10 bases between.

The V gene is TRBV30, the J gene TRBJ1-2; a weak D match, TRBD1 (5 bases). The CDR3 loop spans 15 amino acids. Germline lookup yields CDR1 GTSNPN and CDR2 SVGIG (reference sequence). Trimming removed 3 bases at V and 0 bases at J, with 14 bases between. This chain's CDR3 is CAWREQVLANYGYTF. In DNA, the CDR3 is TGTGCCTGGAGGGAACAGGTTTTAGCTAACTATGGCTACACCTTC.